This T cell receptor beta chain is from a study of patients and donors after allogeneic stem cell transplantation. This clonotype has just a few counts. CDR3 size: 18 residues. V lost 6 bases, J lost 0 bases, and 11 bases stayed unmatched. CDR1 is MNHEY, CDR2 SVGEGT, per germline. TCRdb re-called the RT-PCR reads through MiXCR, storing one row per CDR3 protein. This sample has some 960,000 distinct CDR3 sequences; roughly 17% occur once, and the top ten carry 5.5% to 6.5%. This receptor was obtained from a human donor who was either an allogeneic HSCT recipient or a stem cell or donor lymphocyte infusion donor (not recorded which). It is not recorded whose cells these are; they may come from a transplant donor. The sequenced sample consisted of blood, either unsorted or a sorted T cell fraction (not recorded which). The chain couples TRBV6-2 or TRBV6-3 to TRBJ2-2; 9 bases are a match to TRBD2. CDR3 residues: CASRPLAGFSTNTGELFF. The CDR3 DNA reads as TGTGCCAGCAGACCCCTAGCGGGGTTTTCGACGAACACCGGGGAGCTGTTTTTT.